The 10 T cell receptor beta chains given below trace back to one sample, sequenced in a study of cytomegalovirus exposure and HLA in healthy donors. The PCR contained 60 Vbeta and 13 Jbeta primers. TCRdb's table, derived via immunoSEQ multiplex PCR, lists solely in-frame clones and lacks some. The sample has 150,000 to 200,000 clones, around 84% seen once. Specimen: PBMCs. The receptors were sampled from a man aged 18 to 30 in good health and CMV-seropositive.

This sequence joins TRBV29-1 and TRBJ2-7, with TRBD1 identical over 10 bases. V gave up 7 bases and J gave up 6 bases; unmatched junction bases: 6. The CDR3 spans 12 residues. Germline V lookup: CDR1 SQVTM, CDR2 ANQGSEA. CDR3 region: CSGGTGEGEQYF. CDR3 sequence (DNA): TGCAGCGGCGGGACAGGGGAGGGCGAGCAGTACTTC.

The chain carries TRBV11-2 and TRBJ2-3, with 7 nucleotides matching TRBD2. V trimming: 6 bases; J trimming: 3 bases; junction bases outside the gene matches: 9. This CDR3 comprises 15 residues. Germline assignment: CDR1 SGHAT and CDR2 FQNNGV. This chain's CDR3 is CASRTTGGTTDTQYF. CDR3 DNA: TGTGCCAGCAGAACTACGGGGGGAACGACAGATACGCAGTATTTT.

V usage is TRBV6-5 and J usage is TRBJ1-4; 7 nucleotides line up with TRBD1. Trimming cost V 4 bases and J 8 bases; bases outside gene matches: 10. CDR1 and CDR2 from the germline V gene are MNHEY and SVGAGI. The CDR3 has 15 amino acids. The CDR3 loop is CASSSFTGAPEKLFF. In DNA, the CDR3 is TGTGCCAGCAGTTCCTTCACAGGGGCTCCGGAAAAACTGTTTTTT.

The chain employs TRBV7-2 and TRBJ2-1, with TRBD2 matching 7 bases. The CDR3 is made up of 15 amino acids. Germline values: CDR1 SGHTA, CDR2 FQGNSA. With V trimmed by 5 bases and J by 4 bases, 8 bases remained unmatched. CDR3 loop: CASSLQPSGYNEQFF. CDR3 nucleotide sequence: TGTGCCAGCAGCCTCCAGCCTAGCGGATACAATGAGCAGTTCTTC. Looking up the rest from reference TRBV7-2 and TRBJ2-1 gives the full variable domain: GAGVSQSPSNKVTEKGKDVELRCDPISGHTALYWYRQSLGQGLEFLIYFQGNSAPDKSGLPSDRFSAERTGGSVSTLTIQRTQQEDSAVYLCASSLQPSGYNEQFFGPGTRLTVL.

The chain joins TRBV6-6 to TRBJ1-5; tentative D call: TRBD1 (5 bases). Trimming removed 7 bases at V and 4 bases at J, with 20 bases between. Germline values: CDR1 MNHNY, CDR2 SVGAGI (reference sequence). The CDR3 length is 16 residues. CDR3 sequence: CASIKGLDVRNQPQHF. In DNA form, the CDR3 reads TGTGCCAGCATTAAGGGACTGGATGTTAGAAATCAGCCCCAGCATTTT.

The genes are TRBV7-2 and TRBJ2-2; D gene uncertain. This CDR3 has 14 residues. V lost 2 bases to trimming and J lost 6 bases, with 10 bases between them. Germline CDR1 reads SGHTA; CDR2 reads FQGNSA. The DNA for the CDR3 is TGTGCCAGCAGCTTACTCCCAGGCTCCGGGGAGCTGTTTTTT. Its protein is CASSLLPGSGELFF.

The V gene is TRBV7-2, the J gene TRBJ1-3; TRBD1 matches 7 bases. V trimming: 5 bases; J trimming: 6 bases; junction bases outside the gene matches: 16. Germline CDR1 and CDR2: SGHTA and FQGNSA. The CDR3 totals 17 residues. DNA for the CDR3: TGTGCCAGCAGCCCACTGGCGGCCGACAGGGCTGAAAACACCATATATTTT. It yields the protein CASSPLAADRAENTIYF.

The chain joins TRBV5-1 to TRBJ1-1; possible D gene TRBD1, 5 bases. Germline V gene sequence: CDR1 SGHRS, CDR2 YFSETQ. The CDR3 contains 14 residues. Between the trimmed V and J ends, which lost 5 bases and 0 bases, there was a span of 11 bases. Here the CDR3 DNA reads TGCGCCAGCAGGGGGACTGGAATGAACACTGAAGCTTTCTTT. It specifies CASRGTGMNTEAFF.

CDR3 DNA: TGTGCCAGCTCACCAGTAGACGACAGGCATAATTCACCCCTCCACTTT. This codes for CASSPVDDRHNSPLHF. The V gene is TRBV18, the J gene TRBJ1-6; D possibly corresponds to TRBD1 (6 bases). There are 16 residues in the CDR3. Germline V gene sequence: CDR1 KGHSH, CDR2 LQKENI. V was cut by 2 bases and J by 5 bases, with 13 bases left in between.

The chain joins TRBV5-6 to TRBJ2-7; 8 nucleotides line up with TRBD1. Germline values: CDR1 SGHDT, CDR2 YYEEEE. There are 14 residues in the CDR3. J was trimmed by 3 bases and V by 5 bases; bases with no gene match: 7. The CDR3 nucleotides are TGTGCCAGCAGTAAAGGACAGGGCTTCTACGAGCAGTACTTC. Its translation: CASSKGQGFYEQYF.